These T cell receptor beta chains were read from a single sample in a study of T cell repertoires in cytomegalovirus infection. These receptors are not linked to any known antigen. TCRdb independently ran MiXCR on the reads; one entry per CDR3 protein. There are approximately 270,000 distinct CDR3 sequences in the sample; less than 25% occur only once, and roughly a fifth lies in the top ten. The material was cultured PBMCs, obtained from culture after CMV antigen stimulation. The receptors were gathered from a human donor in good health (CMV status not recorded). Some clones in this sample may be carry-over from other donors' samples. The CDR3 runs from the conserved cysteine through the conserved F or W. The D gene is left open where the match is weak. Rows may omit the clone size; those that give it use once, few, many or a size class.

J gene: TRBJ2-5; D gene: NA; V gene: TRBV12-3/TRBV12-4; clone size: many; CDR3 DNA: TGTGCCAGCAGTTTACAAGTCCAAGAGACCCAGTACTTC; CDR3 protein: CASSLQVQETQYF
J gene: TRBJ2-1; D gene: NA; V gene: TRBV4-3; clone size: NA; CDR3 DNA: TGCGCCAGCAGCGGCACGGGGGAAGCCTACAATGAGCAGTTCTTC; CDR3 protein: CASSGTGEAYNEQFF
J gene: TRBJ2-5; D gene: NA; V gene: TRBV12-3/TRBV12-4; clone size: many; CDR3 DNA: TGTGCCAGCAGTTCCCCGTGGCTGGGAGAGACCCAGTACTTC; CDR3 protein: CASSSPWLGETQYF
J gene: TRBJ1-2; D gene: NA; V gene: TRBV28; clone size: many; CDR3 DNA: TGTGCCAGCACCCTGGGTGAAGGGTCCGGCTACACCTTC; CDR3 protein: CASTLGEGSGYTF
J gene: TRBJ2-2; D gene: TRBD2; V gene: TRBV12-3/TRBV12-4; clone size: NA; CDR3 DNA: TGTGCCAGCAGTCCGACTAGCGGGTACACCGGGGAGCTGTTTTTT; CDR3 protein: CASSPTSGYTGELFF
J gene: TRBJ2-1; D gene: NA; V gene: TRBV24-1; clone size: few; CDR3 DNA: TGTGCCACCAGTGATTTGAACAGAGCTTACAATGAGCAGTTCTTC; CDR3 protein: CATSDLNRAYNEQFF
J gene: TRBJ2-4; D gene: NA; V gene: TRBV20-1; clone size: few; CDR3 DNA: TGCAGTGCTAGGTTCCCAGCCAAAAACATTCAGTACTTC; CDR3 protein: CSARFPAKNIQYF
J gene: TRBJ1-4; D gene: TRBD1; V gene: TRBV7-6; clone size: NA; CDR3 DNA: TGTGCCAGCAGCGCGTTTGACAGGGCAATTGAAAAACTGTTTTTT; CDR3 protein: CASSAFDRAIEKLFF
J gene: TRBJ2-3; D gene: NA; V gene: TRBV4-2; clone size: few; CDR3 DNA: TGTGCCAGCAGCCAAGATAGGGCTAGTTCGGATACGCAGTATTTT; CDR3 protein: CASSQDRASSDTQYF
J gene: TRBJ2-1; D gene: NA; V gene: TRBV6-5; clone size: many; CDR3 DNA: TGTGCCAGCAGTTACCGGGGGCTTTGGGTCAATGAGCAGTTCTTC; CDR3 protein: CASSYRGLWVNEQFF
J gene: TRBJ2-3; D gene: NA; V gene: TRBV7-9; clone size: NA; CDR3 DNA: TGTGCCAGCAGCCCCCGGGACGGGATCACAGATACGCAGTATTTT; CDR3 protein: CASSPRDGITDTQYF
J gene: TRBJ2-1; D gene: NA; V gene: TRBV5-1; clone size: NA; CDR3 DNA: TGCGCCAGCAGCCTTTCCCTTGGTCTCTCCTACAATGAGCAGTTCTTC; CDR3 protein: CASSLSLGLSYNEQFF
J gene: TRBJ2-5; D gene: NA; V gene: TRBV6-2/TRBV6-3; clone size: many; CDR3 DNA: TGTGCCAGCAGTTACGAGGAGACCCAGTACTTC; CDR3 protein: CASSYEETQYF
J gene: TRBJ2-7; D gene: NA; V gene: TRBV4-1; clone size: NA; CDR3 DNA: TGCGCCAGCAGCCACTGGGTGGGGCAGGCTGTAAACTACGAGCAGTACTTC; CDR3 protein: CASSHWVGQAVNYEQYF
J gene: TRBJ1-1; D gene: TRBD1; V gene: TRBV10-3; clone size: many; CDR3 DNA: TGTGCCATCAGGACGACAGGGGGTAGTCGGACTGAAGCTTTCTTT; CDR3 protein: CAIRTTGGSRTEAFF
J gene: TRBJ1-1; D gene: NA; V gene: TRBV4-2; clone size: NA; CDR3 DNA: TGTGCCAGCAGCCAAGTGGTACAGACTGAAGCTTTCTTT; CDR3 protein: CASSQVVQTEAFF
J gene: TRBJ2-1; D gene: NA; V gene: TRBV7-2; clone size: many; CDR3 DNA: TGTGCCAGCAGCTTGGGACTGAGCTCCTACAATGAGCAGTTCTTC; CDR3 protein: CASSLGLSSYNEQFF
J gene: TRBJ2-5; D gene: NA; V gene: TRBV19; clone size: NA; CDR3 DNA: TGTGCCAGTAGTGAGTCTACATGGGAGACCCAGTACTTC; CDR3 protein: CASSESTWETQYF
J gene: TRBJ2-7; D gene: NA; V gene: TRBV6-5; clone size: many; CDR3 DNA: TGTGCCAGCAAACTTGGGCCTCTGGGCTACGAGCAGTACTTC; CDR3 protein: CASKLGPLGYEQYF
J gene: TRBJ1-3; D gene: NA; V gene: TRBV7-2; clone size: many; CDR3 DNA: TGTGCCAGCAGCTTAGCAGCACCCTTCTCTGGAAACACCATATATTTT; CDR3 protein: CASSLAAPFSGNTIYF
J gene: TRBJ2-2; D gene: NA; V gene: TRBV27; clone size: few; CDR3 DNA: TGTGCCAGCAGCCAATTAACGGCGCCTAAAGGCGGGGAGCTGTTTTTT; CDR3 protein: CASSQLTAPKGGELFF
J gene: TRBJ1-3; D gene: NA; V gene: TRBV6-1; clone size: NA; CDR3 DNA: TGTGCCAGCGCGGGGGGGGCCTTTGGAAACACCATATATTTT; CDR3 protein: CASAGGAFGNTIYF
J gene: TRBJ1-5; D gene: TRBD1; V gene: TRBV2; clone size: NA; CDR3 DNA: TGTGCCAGCCTGGGACAGGGGTTAAATCAGCCCCAGCATTTT; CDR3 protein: CASLGQGLNQPQHF
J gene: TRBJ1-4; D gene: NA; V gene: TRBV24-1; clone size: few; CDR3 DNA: TGTGCCACCAGTGATGCAACAACTAATGAAAAACTGTTTTTT; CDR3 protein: CATSDATTNEKLFF
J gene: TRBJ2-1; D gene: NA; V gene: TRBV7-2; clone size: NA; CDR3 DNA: TGTGCCAGCAGCTTAGCGCCTGGATCGGGAGCTGAGCAGTTCTTC; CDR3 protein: CASSLAPGSGAEQFF
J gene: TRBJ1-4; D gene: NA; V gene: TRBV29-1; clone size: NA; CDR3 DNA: TGCAGCGTTGTCCTCGGGGGCCGTAATGAAAAACTGTTTTTT; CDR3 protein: CSVVLGGRNEKLFF
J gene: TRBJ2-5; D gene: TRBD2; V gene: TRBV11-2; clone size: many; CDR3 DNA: TGTGCCAGCAGTCGTGGACTAGCGGGAGGGCCGGGGGAGACCCAGTACTTC; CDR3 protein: CASSRGLAGGPGETQYF
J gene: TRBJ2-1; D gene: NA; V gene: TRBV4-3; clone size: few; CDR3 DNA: TGCGCCAGCAGCCAAGATAGGGTCGGCGGAGATGAGCAGTTCTTC; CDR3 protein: CASSQDRVGGDEQFF
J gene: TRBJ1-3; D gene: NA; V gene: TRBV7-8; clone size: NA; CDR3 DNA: TGTGCCAGCAGCTTAAACGGACAAGCCTCTGGAAACACCATATATTTT; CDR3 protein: CASSLNGQASGNTIYF
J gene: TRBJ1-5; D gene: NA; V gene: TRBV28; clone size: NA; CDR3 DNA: TGTGCCAGCAGGGAAGCGTTGGGCAATCAGCCCCAGCATTTT; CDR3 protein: CASREALGNQPQHF
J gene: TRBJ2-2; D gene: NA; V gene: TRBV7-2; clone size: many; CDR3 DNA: TGTGCCAGCAGCTTAGGTCCGGTTACGAACACCGGGGAGCTGTTTTTT; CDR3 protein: CASSLGPVTNTGELFF
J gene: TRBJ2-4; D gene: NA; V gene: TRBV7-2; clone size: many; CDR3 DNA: TGTGCCAGCAGCTTAGAGGGCGAGGCGACTCAGTACTTC; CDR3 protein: CASSLEGEATQYF
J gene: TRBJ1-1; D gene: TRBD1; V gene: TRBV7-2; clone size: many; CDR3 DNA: TGTGCCAGCAGCCCGTGGACAGGTTCCCAGGTGACTGAAGCTTTCTTT; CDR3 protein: CASSPWTGSQVTEAFF
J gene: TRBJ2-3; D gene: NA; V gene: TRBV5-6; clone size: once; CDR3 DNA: TGTGCCAGCAGCTTGGGTGGCGGGACTCGCACAGATACGCAGTATTTT; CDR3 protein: CASSLGGGTRTDTQYF
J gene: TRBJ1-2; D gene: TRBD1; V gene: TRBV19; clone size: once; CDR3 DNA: TGTGCCAGTAGAACCACCGGGACAGGGAATGGCTACACCTTC; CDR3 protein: CASRTTGTGNGYTF
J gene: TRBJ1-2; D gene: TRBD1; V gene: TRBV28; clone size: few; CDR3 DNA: TGTGCCAGCAGTCTCGGGACAGGGGGCCCTAACTATGGCTACACCTTC; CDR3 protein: CASSLGTGGPNYGYTF
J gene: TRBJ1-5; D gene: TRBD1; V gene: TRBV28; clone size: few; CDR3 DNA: TGTGCCAGCAGTGACCGGACAGGGGGGAATAAGCCCCAGCATTTT; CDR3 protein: CASSDRTGGNKPQHF
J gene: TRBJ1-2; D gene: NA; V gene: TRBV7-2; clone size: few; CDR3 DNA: TGTGCCAGCAGCTTTTCACCGGGACGGTCCTATGGCTACACCTTC; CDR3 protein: CASSFSPGRSYGYTF
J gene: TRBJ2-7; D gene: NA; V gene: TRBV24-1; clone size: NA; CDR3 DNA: TGTGCCACCAGTGATTCTTGGAGCCACGAGCAGTACTTC; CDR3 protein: CATSDSWSHEQYF
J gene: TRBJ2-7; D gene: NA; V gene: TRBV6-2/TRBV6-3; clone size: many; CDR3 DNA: TGTGCCAGCAGACTAATATCAGGGGCCTACGAGCAGTACTTC; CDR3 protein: CASRLISGAYEQYF
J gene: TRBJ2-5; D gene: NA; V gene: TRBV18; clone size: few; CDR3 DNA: TGTGCCAGCTCACCGGGATCCCAAGAGACCCAGTACTTC; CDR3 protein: CASSPGSQETQYF
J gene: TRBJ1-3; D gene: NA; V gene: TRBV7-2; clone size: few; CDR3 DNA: TGTGCCAGCAGCTTCGGGGAGGCTCAAGGAAACACCATATATTTT; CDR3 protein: CASSFGEAQGNTIYF
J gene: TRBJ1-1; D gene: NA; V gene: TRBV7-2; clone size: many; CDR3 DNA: TGTGCCAGCAGCTTATCAGGGTTGAACACTGAAGCTTTCTTT; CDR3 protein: CASSLSGLNTEAFF
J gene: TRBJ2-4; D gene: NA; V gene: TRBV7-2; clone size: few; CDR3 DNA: TGTGCCAGCAGCTACACTACAGGATTCATAGCCAAAAACATTCAGTACTTC; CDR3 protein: CASSYTTGFIAKNIQYF